The 21 T cell receptor beta chains below come from one sample, sequenced in a study of control samples from healthy donors and cancer patients. Clones were read by immunoSEQ multiplex PCR, and TCRdb kept only the in-frame ones, dropping some. There are about 120,000 clones in the sample; nearly 95% occur only once, and roughly 2.7% lies in the top ten. Sequencing input: blood. The source of these receptors is a man aged 30 to 39 in good health.

This chain links TRBV5-5 with TRBJ1-2; possible D gene TRBD1, 6 bases. V lost 0 bases, J lost 2 bases, and 11 bases lay in between. The CDR3 has 15 residues. CDR1 and CDR2 (germline): SGHKS, YYEKEE (reference sequence). The CDR3 sequence: CASSLAGQGNYGYTF. In DNA, the CDR3 is TGTGCCAGCAGCTTGGCGGGACAAGGAAACTATGGCTACACCTTC. The full variable domain, in which reference TRBV5-5 and TRBJ1-2 provide the parts outside the CDR3, is DAGVTQSPTHLIKTRGQQVTLRCSPISGHKSVSWYQQVLGQGPQFIFQYYEKEERGRGNFPDRFSARQFPNYSSELNVNALLLGDSALYLCASSLAGQGNYGYTFGSGTRLTVV.

The rearrangement uses TRBV24-1 and TRBJ2-7, with 8 bases identical to TRBD1. V shed 3 bases, J shed 3 bases, and the junction held 6 bases outside the gene matches. This CDR3 region has 15 residues. CDR1 KGHDR and CDR2 SFDVKD come from the germline V gene. The chain's CDR3 is CATSDPSGGYYEQYF. CDR3 DNA sequence: TGTGCCACCAGTGATCCGTCAGGGGGCTACTACGAGCAGTACTTC.

The sample holds one count of this clone. V and J are TRBV6-5 and TRBJ1-6; D is perhaps TRBD1 (6 bases). Trimming removed 4 bases at V and 8 bases at J, with 12 bases between. CDR3 length: 14 amino acids. Germline CDR1 reads MNHEY; CDR2 reads SVGAGI. The DNA of the CDR3 is TGTGCCAGCAGTTTCGGACAGCCGGATTCACCCCTCCACTTT. Translated: CASSFGQPDSPLHF.

This CDR3 is CASSSSGQLEQYF. CDR3 DNA sequence: TGTGCCAGCAGTTCCTCAGGACAGCTCGAGCAGTACTTC. The genes are TRBV28 and TRBJ2-7; possibly TRBD1 for D (6 bases). The CDR3 extends over 13 amino acids. Between the trimmed V and J ends, which lost 4 bases and 6 bases, there was a span of 13 bases. Per the germline V gene, CDR1 is MDHEN and CDR2 is SYDVKM.

This sequence joins TRBV19 and TRBJ2-3; TRBD2 matches 11 bases. Unmatched junction bases numbered 7, after V lost 6 bases and J lost 5 bases. Looked up from germline, CDR1 is LNHDA and CDR2 is SQIVND (reference sequence). This CDR3 contains 15 residues. For the CDR3, the DNA is TGTGCCAGTAGCGCACTAGCGGGGGCCGGAGATACGCAGTATTTT. Translating it yields CASSALAGAGDTQYF.

V gene TRBV2 combines with J gene TRBJ2-5; no clear D. There are 11 residues in the CDR3. With 6 bases removed from V and 1 base from J, the gap between germline ends came to 3 bases. The germline CDR1 and CDR2 sequences are SNHLY and FYNNEI. CDR3 residues: CASSPQETQYF. Written as DNA, the CDR3 is TGTGCCAGCAGCCCCCAAGAGACCCAGTACTTC. The complete variable domain, with remaining parts taken from reference TRBV2 and TRBJ2-5, reads EPEVTQTPSHQVTQMGQEVILRCVPISNHLYFYWYRQILGQKVEFLVSFYNNEISEKSEIFDDQFSVERPDGSNFTLKIRSTKLEDSAMYFCASSPQETQYFGPGTRLLVL.

J is TRBJ1-2 and V is TRBV19; no definite D call. The germline gives CDR1 LNHDA, CDR2 SQIVND (reference sequence). V shed 3 bases and J shed 7 bases, with 12 bases lying between them. The CDR3 has 13 residues. CDR3 amino acids: CASSIREAGGYTF. The CDR3 DNA follows: TGTGCCAGTAGTATCCGGGAGGCTGGTGGCTACACCTTC. Complete variable domain (other parts from reference TRBV19 and TRBJ1-2): DGGITQSPKYLFRKEGQNVTLSCEQNLNHDAMYWYRQDPGQGLRLIYYSQIVNDFQKGDIAEGYSVSREKKESFPLTVTSAQKNPTAFYLCASSIREAGGYTFGSGTRLTVV.

This sequence joins TRBV20-1 and TRBJ2-1, with 13 bases identical to TRBD2. The CDR3 length is 22 residues. The germline V gene has CDR1 DFQATT and CDR2 SNEGSKA (reference sequence). Trimming removed 3 bases from V and 1 base from J; junction bases left unmatched: 21. CDR3: CSASPGLAGLEAAKGSYNEQFF. The CDR3 coding sequence is TGCAGTGCTAGTCCGGGACTAGCGGGGCTGGAGGCAGCAAAGGGATCCTACAATGAGCAGTTCTTC.

The rearrangement uses TRBV4-1 and TRBJ1-3, with unresolved D. CDR3 size: 11 residues. Germline V gene data show CDR1 as MGHRA and CDR2 as YSYEKL. The V end lost 5 bases, the J end lost 10 bases, and 9 bases lay between the germline ends. The CDR3 nucleotides read TGCGCCAGCAGCGGGAACGGGACCATATATTTT. It yields the protein CASSGNGTIYF.

Concerning this clone: Other DNA sequences within the sample encode an identical CDR3. The chain combines TRBV5-1 with TRBJ1-2, with 9 bases matching TRBD1. Germline V lookup: CDR1 SGHRS, CDR2 YFSETQ. The ends lost 0 bases at V and 5 bases at J; junction bases unmatched: 14. The CDR3 runs to 18 residues. In nucleotides, the CDR3 is TGCGCCAGCAGCTTGGCCGATCGCGGACAGGGGTCCCTATATGGCTACACCTTC. Its protein product is CASSLADRGQGSLYGYTF.

The gene calls are TRBV7-8 and TRBJ1-1, with TRBD1 as a possible D gene (6 bases). This CDR3 is 14 amino acids long. V lost 1 base to trimming and J lost 4 bases, with 10 bases between them. Germline V gene sequence: CDR1 SGHVS, CDR2 FQNEAQ. The CDR3 region is CASSLGGATTEAFF. The DNA of the CDR3 is TGTGCCAGCAGCTTAGGGGGGGCTACCACTGAAGCTTTCTTT.

The chain couples TRBV28 to TRBJ1-4, with 12 bases identical to TRBD1. The germline gives CDR1 MDHEN, CDR2 SYDVKM. The V and J ends lost 3 bases and 5 bases, in that order; junction bases with no gene match: 10. This CDR3 spans 18 amino acids. The CDR3 loop reads CASSFTGTGGVGNEKLFF. The CDR3 DNA reads as TGTGCCAGCAGTTTTACCGGGACAGGGGGCGTTGGAAATGAAAAACTGTTTTTT.

This chain uses TRBV5-1 with TRBJ1-4; D remains unclear. The V gene's germline CDR1 is SGHRS and CDR2 YFSETQ. The V and J ends lost 4 bases and 10 bases respectively, with 20 bases between them. The CDR3 runs to 15 residues. CDR3 in amino acids: CASSPSIVVGGKLFF. The DNA of the CDR3 is TGCGCCAGCAGCCCCTCCATCGTCGTTGGAGGAAAACTGTTTTTT.

The chain has TRBV6-5 and TRBJ2-7; D call uncertain. V gave up 5 bases and J gave up 6 bases, with 11 bases separating them. The CDR3 is made up of 12 amino acids. Germline values: CDR1 MNHEY, CDR2 SVGAGI. CDR3: CASSIARFEQYF. In DNA form, the CDR3 reads TGTGCCAGCAGTATAGCCCGTTTCGAGCAGTACTTC.

The V and J genes are TRBV7-2 and TRBJ1-1; D not certain. In germline, CDR1 is SGHTA, CDR2 FQGNSA. Deletions cut 5 bases from V and 1 base from J, with 20 bases between. The CDR3 consists of 17 residues. The chain's CDR3 is CASSPRHGVGANTEAFF. CDR3 in DNA: TGTGCCAGCAGCCCGCGACACGGGGTTGGCGCGAACACTGAAGCTTTCTTT.

The chain joins TRBV18 to TRBJ1-2; D not certain. The CDR3 sequence is 15 residues long. Germline V gives CDR1 KGHSH, CDR2 LQKENI. Trimming cost V 0 bases and J 5 bases, with 13 bases left between them. The CDR3 bases are TGTGCCAGCTCACCACCCATGCTAGAATTATATGGCTACACCTTC. It specifies CASSPPMLELYGYTF.

This chain links TRBV6-5 with TRBJ1-6, with 7 bases matching TRBD1. This CDR3 has 15 residues. V dropped 6 bases and J dropped 5; count of bases not matched to a gene: 7. Germline V gene sequence: CDR1 MNHEY, CDR2 SVGAGI. DNA of the CDR3: TGTGCCAGCAGCTTACAGGGGACAAATAATTCACCCCTCCACTTT. Translated, it gives CASSLQGTNNSPLHF.

This chain uses TRBV9 with TRBJ1-6; no clear D gene. From germline, CDR1 is SGDLS and CDR2 YYNGEE. V shed 5 bases and J shed 6 bases, with 9 bases lying between them. The CDR3 is 13 amino acids. For the CDR3, the DNA is TGTGCCAGCAGTCCTCTAAGTAATTCACCCCTCCACTTT. It translates to CASSPLSNSPLHF.

In its sample, this clone was seen once. The rearrangement joins TRBV7-9 to TRBJ2-5, with 11 bases matching TRBD2. Germline V gives CDR1 SEHNR, CDR2 FQNEAQ (reference sequence). V gave up 0 bases and J gave up 5 bases; unmatched junction bases: 14. The CDR3 sequence is 19 residues long. CDR3 loop: CASSLAALAGANERETQYF. The CDR3 bases are TGTGCCAGCAGCTTAGCAGCACTAGCGGGGGCTAATGAGAGGGAGACCCAGTACTTC.

V and J are TRBV7-6 and TRBJ2-7; D possibly corresponds to TRBD2 (6 bases). The CDR3 extends over 16 amino acids. In germline, CDR1 is SGHVS, CDR2 FNYEAQ. V gave up 1 base and J gave up 5 bases, with 18 bases separating them. CDR3 nucleotide sequence: TGTGCCAGCAGCTTAGGGGTCCCGGGGAGGAGGGACGAGCAGTACTTC. Its protein product is CASSLGVPGRRDEQYF.

The rearrangement links TRBV9 to TRBJ1-2, with D possibly being TRBD1 (5 bases). Germline V gives CDR1 SGDLS, CDR2 YYNGEE. The CDR3 has 13 residues. V was clipped by 0 bases and J by 6 bases, with 9 bases between them. The DNA for the CDR3 is TGTGCCAGCAGCGTAGCTAGGGGCAATGGCTACACCTTC. As protein: CASSVARGNGYTF.